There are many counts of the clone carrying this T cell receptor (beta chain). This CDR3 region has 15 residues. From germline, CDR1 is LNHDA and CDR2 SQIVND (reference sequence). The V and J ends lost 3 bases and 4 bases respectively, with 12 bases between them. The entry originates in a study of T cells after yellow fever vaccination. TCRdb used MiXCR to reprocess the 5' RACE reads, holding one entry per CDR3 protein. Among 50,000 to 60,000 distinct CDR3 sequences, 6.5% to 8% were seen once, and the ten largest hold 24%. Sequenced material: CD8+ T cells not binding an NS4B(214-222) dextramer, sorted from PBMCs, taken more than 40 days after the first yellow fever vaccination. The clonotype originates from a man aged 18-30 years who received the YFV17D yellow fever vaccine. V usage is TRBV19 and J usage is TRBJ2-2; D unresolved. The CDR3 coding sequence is TGTGCCAGTAGTATGTATCGCACTTCCACCGGGGAGCTGTTTTTT. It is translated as CASSMYRTSTGELFF.